A single sample is the source of the 21 T cell receptor beta chains below, sequenced in a study of T cell responses to AZD1222 COVID-19 vaccine. Generated by immunoSEQ multiplex PCR, the TCRdb table keeps only in-frame clones and is missing some. This table holds about 130,000 clones, around 92% found once. Sample: peripheral blood, taken on day 0 of AZD1222 vaccination. The receptors here all came from an adult in good health.

The rearrangement links TRBV29-1 to TRBJ1-4, with 8 bases fitting TRBD1. V shed 6 bases, J shed 7 bases, and the junction held 10 bases outside the gene matches. This CDR3 is 14 amino acids long. Germline V gives CDR1 SQVTM, CDR2 ANQGSEA. DNA for the CDR3: TGCAGCGTCGCCTTCCAGGGGGCGGGTGAAAAACTGTTTTTT. It yields the protein CSVAFQGAGEKLFF.

This chain uses TRBV28 with TRBJ1-1; unclear D gene. Germline-derived CDR1 and CDR2 are MDHEN and SYDVKM. Trimming stripped 4 bases from V and 7 bases from J, with 13 bases between. There are 13 residues in the CDR3. DNA of the CDR3: TGTGCCAGCAGTTCTACCGTTGGCAGTGAAGCTTTCTTT. Translated: CASSSTVGSEAFF.

V and J are TRBV5-4 and TRBJ1-1; D ambiguous. Deletions cut 1 base from V and 2 bases from J, with 6 bases between. CDR1 SGHNT and CDR2 YYREEE come from the germline V gene (reference sequence). This CDR3 comprises 13 residues. DNA for the CDR3: TGTGCCAGCAGCTTGAGAAGTAACACTGAAGCTTTCTTT. This gives the protein CASSLRSNTEAFF.

As to this clone: This CDR3 fails to terminate in the conserved phenylalanine or tryptophan, so it likely reflects a read error. The limits of the CDR3 on the DNA are not certain, so only TCRdb's listed CDR3 is given. The rearrangement links TRBV5-6 to TRBJ1-4; the table assigns TRBD1, which was not confirmed against the DNA. The CDR3 adds up to 12 amino acids, both ends counted. Germline V gene lookup returns CDR1 SGHDT and CDR2 YYEEEE. CDR3: CASSSSRGQGVG.

The chain couples TRBV3-1 (or the pseudogene TRBV3-2) to TRBJ1-1; a weak D match, TRBD1 (6 bases). Trimming took 6 bases from V and 10 from J, leaving 24 bases between them. The CDR3 has 15 residues. Germline CDR1 and CDR2: LGHDT and YNNKEL (reference sequence). Written as DNA, the CDR3 is TGTGCCAGCAGGCTCCGGCGCAGGGGTTCTCGAGGAGCTTTCTTT. It encodes CASRLRRRGSRGAFF.

The chain combines TRBV11-3 with TRBJ1-6; the D gene is possibly TRBD1 (6 bases). Per the germline V gene, CDR1 is SGHNT and CDR2 is YENEEA. Trimming pared 5 bases from V and 4 bases from J, leaving 9 bases between. The CDR3 has 14 amino acids. CDR3 coding DNA: TGTGCCAGCAGCAGTACAGGGTATAATTCACCCCTCCACTTT. This sequence encodes CASSSTGYNSPLHF.

The V gene is TRBV29-1, the J gene TRBJ1-2; a possible D gene is TRBD1 (5 bases). The V gene lost 6 bases and the J gene lost 5 bases, with 19 bases spanning the gap. The V gene's germline CDR1 is SQVTM and CDR2 ANQGSEA. This CDR3 is built from 14 residues. CDR3 in DNA: TGCAGCGTCTTAGGAGCTACTGCAGGGTATGGCTACACCTTC. Protein sequence: CSVLGATAGYGYTF.

This chain links TRBV6-5 with TRBJ1-2, with D hard to call. Per the germline V gene, CDR1 is MNHEY and CDR2 is SVGAGI. The CDR3 has 15 residues. The germline V and J ends were trimmed by 5 bases and 0 bases, with 13 bases remaining between them. This CDR3 is CASSQNRRPNYGYTF. As DNA, the CDR3 is TGTGCCAGCAGTCAAAATCGCCGTCCTAACTATGGCTACACCTTC.

The chain links TRBV3-1 (or the pseudogene TRBV3-2) to TRBJ1-5, with TRBD1 as a possible D gene (5 bases). Germline values: CDR1 LGHDT, CDR2 YNNKEL (reference sequence). V was pared by 1 base and J by 8 bases, with 12 bases between. The CDR3 loop spans 14 amino acids. The CDR3 reads CASSQAGASEPQHF. The CDR3 DNA reads as TGTGCCAGCAGCCAAGCCGGGGCCAGTGAGCCCCAGCATTTT.

The gene calls are TRBV28 and TRBJ1-1; TRBD1 agrees at 10 bases. There are 16 residues in the CDR3. With 5 bases clipped from V and 0 bases from J, the junction kept 6 bases outside the gene matches. In germline, CDR1 is MDHEN, CDR2 SYDVKM. The chain's CDR3 is CASSPGTGALNTEAFF. CDR3 bases: TGTGCCAGCAGTCCCGGGACAGGGGCTTTGAACACTGAAGCTTTCTTT.

The CDR3 DNA reads as TGCGCCAGCAGCGAGGCCAGGGGGTCTAATGAAAAACTGTTTTTT. Translated: CASSEARGSNEKLFF. This chain joins TRBV5-1 and TRBJ1-4, with TRBD1 matching 7 bases. With 4 bases clipped from V and 3 bases from J, the junction kept 6 bases outside the gene matches. In germline, CDR1 is SGHRS, CDR2 YFSETQ. The CDR3 has 15 amino acids.

The genes are TRBV7-2 and TRBJ1-4, with D possibly matching TRBD1 (5 bases). This CDR3 comprises 15 residues. Germline CDR1 reads SGHTA; CDR2 reads FQGNSA. V dropped 1 base and J dropped 6 bases, with 12 bases sitting between them. The CDR3 nucleotides are TGTGCCAGCAGCTTAGATCGGGGACCATATGAAAAACTGTTTTTT. This sequence encodes CASSLDRGPYEKLFF.

The count of this clone is one. The genes are TRBV19 and TRBJ2-7, with D perhaps matching TRBD1 or TRBD2 (5 bases each). The CDR3 has 16 residues. V was shortened by 2 bases and J by 0 bases, with 14 bases between the two germline ends. Germline values: CDR1 LNHDA, CDR2 SQIVND (reference sequence). CDR3 loop: CASSISGRPSSYEQYF. CDR3 coding DNA: TGTGCCAGTAGTATATCGGGACGGCCGAGCTCCTACGAGCAGTACTTC.

This chain connects TRBV4-1 to TRBJ2-7; D assignment may be TRBD1 or TRBD2 (5 bases each). CDR1 and CDR2 from the germline V gene are MGHRA and YSYEKL. With 2 bases removed from V and 5 bases from J, the gap between germline ends came to 16 bases. The CDR3 totals 15 residues. CDR3 sequence reads: CASSQHGTGPNEQYF. The CDR3 DNA reads TGCGCCAGCAGCCAACACGGGACCGGCCCTAACGAGCAGTACTTC.

This chain uses TRBV18 with TRBJ1-1; D gene unclear. Trimming took off 2 bases at V and 1 base at J, with 5 bases between the two ends. Germline V gives CDR1 KGHSH, CDR2 LQKENI. This CDR3 spans 13 amino acids. CDR3 bases: TGTGCCAGCTCACCATCACAGAACACTGAAGCTTTCTTT. Translation: CASSPSQNTEAFF.

V and J are TRBV19 and TRBJ1-6; D might be TRBD1 (5 bases). CDR1 LNHDA and CDR2 SQIVND come from the germline V gene (reference sequence). V was trimmed by 5 bases and J by 5 bases, leaving 13 bases between them. The CDR3 consists of 15 residues. CDR3 amino acids: CASSPRGIHNSPLHF. In nucleotides, the CDR3 is TGTGCCAGTAGTCCGCGGGGGATCCATAATTCACCCCTCCACTTT.

The rearrangement uses TRBV3-1 (or the pseudogene TRBV3-2) and TRBJ2-5; 9 bases map to TRBD2. The CDR3 consists of 17 residues. V lost 1 base, J lost 2 bases, and 8 bases stayed unmatched. Germline CDR1 reads LGHDT; CDR2 reads YNNKEL (reference sequence). CDR3 nucleotide sequence: TGTGCCAGCAGCCAAGGCCTGTTAGCGGGGGCGCAAGAGACCCAGTACTTC. This codes for CASSQGLLAGAQETQYF.

The rearrangement links TRBV28 to TRBJ1-5, with TRBD1 matching over 9 bases. The germline CDR1 and CDR2 sequences are MDHEN and SYDVKM. The CDR3 is made up of 15 amino acids. The junction had 4 bases not matched to a gene; V was cut back by 5 bases and J by 2 bases. The CDR3 coding sequence is TGTGCCAGCAGTATCCGGACAGGGGGCAATCAGCCCCAGCATTTT. Its protein is CASSIRTGGNQPQHF.

V and J are TRBV4-2 and TRBJ2-1, with 9 bases fitting TRBD1. The J segment lost 7 bases and the V segment lost 4 bases, leaving 11 bases of the junction unmatched. Germline V lookup: CDR1 LGHNA, CDR2 YNFKEQ. The CDR3 has 16 residues. CDR3 nucleotide sequence: TGTGCCAGCAGCCGTCCCGGGACAGGGTCCGCTAATGAGCAGTTCTTC. It is translated as CASSRPGTGSANEQFF.

V and J are TRBV6-2 or TRBV6-3 and TRBJ2-5, with TRBD1 matching over 9 bases. The CDR3 is 16 amino acids. Germline values: CDR1 MNHEY, CDR2 SVGEGT. Unmatched junction bases numbered 9, after V lost 5 bases and J lost 2 bases. CDR3 sequence reads: CASSQPGTGWQETQYF. The CDR3, as DNA: TGTGCCAGCAGTCAGCCAGGGACAGGGTGGCAAGAGACCCAGTACTTC.

CDR3 sequence (DNA): TGTGCCAGCAGCTTAGCGGGGGGAGAAGAGACCCAGTACTTC. Residues: CASSLAGGEETQYF. J is TRBJ2-5 and V is TRBV7-3, with 8 bases lining up with TRBD2. CDR1 is SGHTA, CDR2 FQGTGA, per germline. J was trimmed by 3 bases and V by 2 bases; bases with no gene match: 2. CDR3 length: 14 amino acids.